Sequencing of this T cell receptor (beta chain) was carried out in a study of blood T cell repertoires in COVID-19. The CDR3 spans 15 residues. The V gene end was trimmed by 3 bases and the J gene end by 1 base; junction bases not matched to a gene: 2. CDR1 and CDR2 (germline): SGHTA, FQGNSA. Clones were read by immunoSEQ multiplex PCR, and TCRdb kept only the in-frame ones, dropping some. This table has more than 150,000 clones, approximately 80% appearing once. The receptor's source is a woman older than 75 with COVID-19, enrolled during active disease. Source material: peripheral blood. This chain joins TRBV7-2 and TRBJ2-7; 11 positions match TRBD2. DNA for the CDR3: TGTGCCAGCAGCTTTCTAGCGGGAGGTTCCTACGAGCAGTACTTC. It codes for CASSFLAGGSYEQYF.